This TCR beta chain was retrieved from a study of siplizumab effects on memory and regulatory T cells (dated by TCRdb to about 2019). Background for the entire study: The study examined how the anti-CD2 antibody siplizumab affects alloreactive T-cell subsets in allogeneic mixed lymphocyte reactions built from human PBMCs.

Details on this clone: No cognate antigen has been identified for it. Nothing much larger sits one base from this clone, and base qualities are not available.

TCRbeta CDR3 sequencing was performed on sorted unstimulated T cells and on proliferating T cells recovered from mixed lymphocyte reactions. Fresh whole blood from nine to eleven HLA-typed healthy donors was used to isolate PBMCs. What the study reported, not specific to this receptor: Because sequences below about 10^-5 frequency were poorly captured, only a minor fraction of alloreactive clones could be mapped to unstimulated subsets. Among mappable alloreactive CD4+ clones, the Treg-derived fraction averaged about 70% with siplizumab versus roughly 29% in control reactions. The suppressive function of proliferating Tregs from siplizumab cultures was not functionally confirmed. For roughly 75-96% of proliferating CD4+ or CD8+ clones, no naive or memory phenotype could be assigned. Compared with memory T cells, unstimulated naive T cells appeared more diverse, and naive cells seemed to make a substantial contribution to the alloresponse. The cumulative frequency of alloreactive sequences traceable to unstimulated CD4+ memory T cells was significantly reduced by siplizumab.

The junction shows trimming of 0 bases on V and 3 bases on J, plus 11 bases between the germline ends. Inclusive of the bounding cysteine and phenylalanine, the CDR3 is 15 residues long. Of the read, only the CDR3 DNA is kept; its 45 bases are in frame from base 1. CDR1 and CDR2 are drawn from the germline V gene: SGDLS, YYNGEE. The library was generated by the immunoSEQ multiplex PCR assay. Each sample had some 10^5 TCR templates assayed by the deep sequencing platform. Genomic DNA extracted from sorted T cells was used for TCRbeta CDR3 sequencing. The study's own analysis went as follows. The R programming language was used for the clonal analysis of the TCRbeta CDR3 data. Unstimulated samples were compared with post-reaction CFSE-low samples to define alloreactive CD4+ and CD8+ clones. By matching sequences to the repertoires of sorted unstimulated Treg and non-Treg cells, each alloreactive CD4+ clone was assigned a regulatory or non-regulatory origin. TCRdb's version of the immuneACCESS table is confined to in-frame rearrangements and falls short of the full clone set. An unresolved V gene accounts for under half of the shortfall where checked; the remainder is of unknown origin. V and J calls and clone size are given by that table; D and trimming were obtained from the DNA. Counted in this sample were over 65,000 clones; 90% to 95% of them appeared once. Together, the top ten hold approximately 5.3% of the sample.

The origin of this receptor is a human donor in good health. The sequence is built from TRBV9 and TRBJ2-3, with TRBD2 tentatively as D gene (7 bases match). The sample taken for sequencing was CD8+ T cells sorted from blood. Read as DNA, the sequence is TGTGCCAGCAGCGTAGCGGGGGGCATAACAGATACGCAGTATTTT. It specifies CASSVAGGITDTQYF.